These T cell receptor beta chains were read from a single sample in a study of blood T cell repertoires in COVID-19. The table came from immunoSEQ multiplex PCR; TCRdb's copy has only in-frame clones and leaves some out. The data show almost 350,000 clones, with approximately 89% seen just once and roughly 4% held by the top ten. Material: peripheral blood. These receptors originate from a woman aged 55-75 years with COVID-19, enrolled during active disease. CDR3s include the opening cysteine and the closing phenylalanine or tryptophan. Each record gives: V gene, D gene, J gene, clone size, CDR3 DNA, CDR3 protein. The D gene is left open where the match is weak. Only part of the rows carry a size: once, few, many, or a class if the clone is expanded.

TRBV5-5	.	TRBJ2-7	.	TGTGCCAGCAGCTTAACCCTGGACAGATTCTACGAGCAGTACTTC	CASSLTLDRFYEQYF
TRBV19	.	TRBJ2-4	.	TGTGCCAGTAGTCCCAGGGGCGGGGGCCCGGGAAGGGGAGCCAAAAACATTCAGTACTTC	CASSPRGGGPGRGAKNIQYF
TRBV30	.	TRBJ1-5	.	TGTGCCTGGGCCGGAGATAGCAATCAGCCCCAGCATTTT	CAWAGDSNQPQHF
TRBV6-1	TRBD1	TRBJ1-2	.	TGTGCCAGCAGTGAAGCACGACAGGGTAACTATGGCTACACCTTC	CASSEARQGNYGYTF
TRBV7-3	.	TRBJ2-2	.	TGTGCCAGCAGCCTACCTCGCGGGGAGCTGTTTTTT	CASSLPRGELFF
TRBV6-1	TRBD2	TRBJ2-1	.	TGTGCCAGCAGTGACCTGACTAGCGGGGGGAATAGGAATGAGCAGTTCTTC	CASSDLTSGGNRNEQFF
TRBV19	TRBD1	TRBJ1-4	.	TGTGCCAGTAGTATCGCCTCCCGGACAGGGGAAAAACTGTTTTTT	CASSIASRTGEKLFF
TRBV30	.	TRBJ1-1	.	TGTGCCTGGACCCCTCTAATGAACACTGAAGCTTTCTTT	CAWTPLMNTEAFF
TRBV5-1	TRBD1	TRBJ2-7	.	TGCGCCAGCAGCTTCCTTTTGACAGGGGCGGAAGAGCAGTACTTC	CASSFLLTGAEEQYF
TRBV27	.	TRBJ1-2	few	TGTGCCAGCAGAAAGACAGGTGTCAACTATGGCTACACCTTC	CASRKTGVNYGYTF
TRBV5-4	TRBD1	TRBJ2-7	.	TGTGCCAGCAGGCCGAGGGGACAGGGAACCGAGCAGTACTTC	CASRPRGQGTEQYF
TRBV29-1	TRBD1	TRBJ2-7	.	TGCAGCGTTGGGGACAGGGACGAGCAGTACTTC	CSVGDRDEQYF
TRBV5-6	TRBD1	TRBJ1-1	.	TGTGCCAGCAGCTTACAGGGGCTGGTCACTGAAGCTTTCTTT	CASSLQGLVTEAFF
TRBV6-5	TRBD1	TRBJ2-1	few	TGTGCCAGCAGTTCCGGGACAGGGGGAAGTAATGAGCAGTTCTTC	CASSSGTGGSNEQFF
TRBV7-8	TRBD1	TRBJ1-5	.	TGTGCCAGCAGCCTAGGACAGGGCCTGAGCAATCAGCCCCAGCATTTT	CASSLGQGLSNQPQHF
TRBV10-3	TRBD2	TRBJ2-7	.	TGTGCCATCAGTGATCCTGTTGGACTAGCGAGGTACGAGCAGTACTTC	CAISDPVGLARYEQYF
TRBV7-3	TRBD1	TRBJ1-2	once	TGTGCCAGCAGCTGGGGGACAGGGGGCAACTATGGCTACACCTTC	CASSWGTGGNYGYTF
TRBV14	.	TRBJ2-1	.	TGTGCCAGCAGCCACGGGTTCCGGTCCTACAATGAGCAGTTCTTC	CASSHGFRSYNEQFF
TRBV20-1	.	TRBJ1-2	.	TGCAGTGCTATTTTAGGCGGTGGCTACACCTTC	CSAILGGGYTF
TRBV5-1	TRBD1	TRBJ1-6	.	TGCGCCAGCAGCGAATTGACAGGGAATTCACCCCTCCACTTT	CASSELTGNSPLHF
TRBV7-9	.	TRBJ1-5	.	TGTGCCAGCAGCCGTAACCAGGCCGATCAGCCCCAGCATTTT	CASSRNQADQPQHF
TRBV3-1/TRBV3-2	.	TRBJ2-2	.	TGTGCCAGCAGCCAAAGACCGGGAGCATTGGCCACGAGCACCGGGGAGCTGTTTTTT	CASSQRPGALATSTGELFF
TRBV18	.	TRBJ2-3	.	TGTGCCAGCTCACCGGTCAGTAGCACAGATACGCAGTATTTT	CASSPVSSTDTQYF
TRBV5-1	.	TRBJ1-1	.	TGCGCCAGCAGCTTGGAGGGCAGGGAGGCCCCTGTAGCTTTCTTT	CASSLEGREAPVAFF
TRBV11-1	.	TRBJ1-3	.	TGTGCCAGCAGCGGAGAGGAGGGGTCCTCTGGAAACACCATATATTTT	CASSGEEGSSGNTIYF
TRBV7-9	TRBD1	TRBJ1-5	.	TGTGCCAGCAGTTCGGACAGGTCCCTCAATCAGCCCCAGCATTTT	CASSSDRSLNQPQHF
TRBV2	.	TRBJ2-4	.	TGTGCCAGCAGTGGATTACAGAAGAAGTACTTC	CASSGLQKKYF
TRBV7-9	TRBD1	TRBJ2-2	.	TGTGCCAGCAGCTTAGGACAGGGGTTTGAAGGAGCCGGGGAGCTGTTTTTT	CASSLGQGFEGAGELFF
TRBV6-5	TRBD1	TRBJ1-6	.	TGTGCCAGCAGTTCAAGGACAGGGGTTTCACCCCTCCACTTT	CASSSRTGVSPLHF
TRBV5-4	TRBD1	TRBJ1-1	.	TGTGCCAGCAGCTTAGGGACAGGGCAGAACACTGAAGCTTTCTTT	CASSLGTGQNTEAFF
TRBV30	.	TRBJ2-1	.	TGTGCCTGGGTCCAATCTTATGGACAGAAAAAGAATGAGCAGTTCTTC	CAWVQSYGQKKNEQFF
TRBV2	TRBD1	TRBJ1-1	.	TGTGCCAGCAGGGGGACAGGGGGCGCCCCGAACACTGAAGCTTTCTTT	CASRGTGGAPNTEAFF
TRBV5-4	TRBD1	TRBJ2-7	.	TGTGCCAGCAGCCTCCGGGACAGGGGGCTAGGGGAGCAGTACTTC	CASSLRDRGLGEQYF
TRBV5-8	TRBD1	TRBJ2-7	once	TGTGCCAGCAGCTTGGAACCGGACAGGGTCTACGAGCAGTACTTC	CASSLEPDRVYEQYF
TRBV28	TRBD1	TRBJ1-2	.	TGTGCCAGCAGTTTAGGGGACAGAGGTGGCTACACCTTC	CASSLGDRGGYTF
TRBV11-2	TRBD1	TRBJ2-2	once	TGTGCCAGCAGCTACAGACAGGGGGCTGGGAGAACCGGGGAGCTGTTTTTT	CASSYRQGAGRTGELFF
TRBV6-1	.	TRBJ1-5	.	TGTGCCAGCAGTGGATTGGGAGGGATCTACAATCAGCCCCAGCATTTT	CASSGLGGIYNQPQHF
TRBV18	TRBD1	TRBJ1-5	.	TGTGCCAGCTCACAGACAGGGGACAATCAGCCCCAGCATTTT	CASSQTGDNQPQHF